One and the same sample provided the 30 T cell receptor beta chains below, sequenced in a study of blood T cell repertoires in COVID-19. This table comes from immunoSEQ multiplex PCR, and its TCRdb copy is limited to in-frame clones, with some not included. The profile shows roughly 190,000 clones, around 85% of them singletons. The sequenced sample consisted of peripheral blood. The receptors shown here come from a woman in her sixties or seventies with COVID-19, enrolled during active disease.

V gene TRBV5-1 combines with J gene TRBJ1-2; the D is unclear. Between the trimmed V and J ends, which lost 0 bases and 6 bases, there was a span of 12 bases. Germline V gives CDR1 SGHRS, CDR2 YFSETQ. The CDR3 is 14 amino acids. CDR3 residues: CASSLDGVLDGYTF. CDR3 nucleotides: TGCGCCAGCAGCTTGGACGGAGTCCTGGATGGCTACACCTTC.

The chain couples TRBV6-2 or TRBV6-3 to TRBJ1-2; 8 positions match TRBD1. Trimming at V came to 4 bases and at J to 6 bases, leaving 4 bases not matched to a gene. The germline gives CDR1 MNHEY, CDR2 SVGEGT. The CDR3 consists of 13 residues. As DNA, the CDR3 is TGTGCCAGCAGTTTACAGGGGGTTGATGGCTACACCTTC. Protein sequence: CASSLQGVDGYTF.

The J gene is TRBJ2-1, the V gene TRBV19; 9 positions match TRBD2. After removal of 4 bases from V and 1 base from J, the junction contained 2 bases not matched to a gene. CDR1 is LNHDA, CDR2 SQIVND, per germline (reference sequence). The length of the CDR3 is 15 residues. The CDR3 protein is CASSTLAGSYNEQFF. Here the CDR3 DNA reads TGTGCCAGTAGTACCCTAGCGGGGTCCTACAATGAGCAGTTCTTC.

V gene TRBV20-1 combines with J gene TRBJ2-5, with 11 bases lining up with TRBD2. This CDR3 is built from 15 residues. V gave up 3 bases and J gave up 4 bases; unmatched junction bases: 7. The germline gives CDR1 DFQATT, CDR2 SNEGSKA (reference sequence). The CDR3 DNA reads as TGCAGTGCTAGTTCGGGTCTAGCGGGAGGAGAGACCCAGTACTTC. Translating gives CSASSGLAGGETQYF.

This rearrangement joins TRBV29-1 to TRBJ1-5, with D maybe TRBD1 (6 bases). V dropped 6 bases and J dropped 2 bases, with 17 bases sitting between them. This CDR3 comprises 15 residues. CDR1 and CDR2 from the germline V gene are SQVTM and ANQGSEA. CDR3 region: CSVGGAGRGNQPQHF. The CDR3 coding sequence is TGCAGCGTGGGGGGGGCAGGGAGAGGCAATCAGCCCCAGCATTTT.

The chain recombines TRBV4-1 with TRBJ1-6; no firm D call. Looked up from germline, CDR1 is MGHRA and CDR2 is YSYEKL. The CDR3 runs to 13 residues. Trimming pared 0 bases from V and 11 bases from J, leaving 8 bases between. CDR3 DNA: TGCGCCAGCAGCCAAGACCCGAGCGCACCCCTCCACTTT. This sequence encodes CASSQDPSAPLHF.

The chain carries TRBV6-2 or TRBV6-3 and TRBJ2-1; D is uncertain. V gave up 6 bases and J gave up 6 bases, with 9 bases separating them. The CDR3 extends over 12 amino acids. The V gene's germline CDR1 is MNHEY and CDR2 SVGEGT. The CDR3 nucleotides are TGTGCCAGCAGCGTTAGTATCAATGAGCAGTTCTTC. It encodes CASSVSINEQFF.

The CDR3 loop reads CASTTLTRGGNQPQHF. DNA of the CDR3: TGTGCCAGTACCACACTAACCAGGGGTGGTAATCAGCCCCAGCATTTT. The chain combines TRBV19 with TRBJ1-5; maybe TRBD1 (6 bases). The CDR3 has 16 residues. The germline gives CDR1 LNHDA, CDR2 SQIVND (reference sequence). Trimming removed 7 bases from V and 4 bases from J, with 20 bases in between.

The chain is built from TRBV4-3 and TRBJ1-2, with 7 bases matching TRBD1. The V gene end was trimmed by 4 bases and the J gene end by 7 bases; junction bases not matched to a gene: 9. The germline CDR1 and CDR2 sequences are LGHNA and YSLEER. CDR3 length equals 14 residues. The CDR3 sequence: CASSPRTGQGGYTF. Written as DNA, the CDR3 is TGCGCCAGCAGCCCCCGGACAGGCCAGGGTGGCTACACCTTC.

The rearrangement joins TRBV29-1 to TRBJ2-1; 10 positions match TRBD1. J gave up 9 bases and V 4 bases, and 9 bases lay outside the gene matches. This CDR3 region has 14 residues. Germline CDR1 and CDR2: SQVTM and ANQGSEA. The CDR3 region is CSVAGTGDYAEQFF. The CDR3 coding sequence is TGCAGCGTTGCCGGGACAGGGGACTATGCTGAGCAGTTCTTC.

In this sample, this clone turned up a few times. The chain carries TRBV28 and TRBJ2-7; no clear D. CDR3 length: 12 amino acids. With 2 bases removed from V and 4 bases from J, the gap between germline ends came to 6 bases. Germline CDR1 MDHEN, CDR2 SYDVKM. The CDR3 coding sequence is TGTGCCAGCAGTTTAACGAGGTACGAGCAGTACTTC. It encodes CASSLTRYEQYF.

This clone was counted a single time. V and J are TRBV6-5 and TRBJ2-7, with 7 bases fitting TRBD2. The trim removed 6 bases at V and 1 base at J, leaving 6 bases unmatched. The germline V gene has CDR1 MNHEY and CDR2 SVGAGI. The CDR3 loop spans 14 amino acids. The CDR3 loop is CASRRGVRSYEQYF. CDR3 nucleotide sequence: TGTGCCAGCAGACGGGGGGTCAGGTCCTACGAGCAGTACTTC.

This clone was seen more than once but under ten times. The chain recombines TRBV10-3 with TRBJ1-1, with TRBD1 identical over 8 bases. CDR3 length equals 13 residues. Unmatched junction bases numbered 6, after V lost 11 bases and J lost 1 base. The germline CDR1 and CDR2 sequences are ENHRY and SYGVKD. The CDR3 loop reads CASGTGRNTEAFF. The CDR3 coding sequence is TGTGCCTCGGGGACAGGACGGAACACTGAAGCTTTCTTT.

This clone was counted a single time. CDR3 residues: CASSQVAGQGVSPLHF. The CDR3 nucleotides read TGTGCCAGCAGCCAAGTCGCTGGACAGGGGGTTTCACCCCTCCACTTT. V is TRBV4-2 and J is TRBJ1-6; 10 nucleotides match TRBD1. The CDR3 spans 16 residues. Germline loops: CDR1 LGHNA, CDR2 YNFKEQ. With V trimmed by 1 base and J by 9 bases, 6 bases remained unmatched.

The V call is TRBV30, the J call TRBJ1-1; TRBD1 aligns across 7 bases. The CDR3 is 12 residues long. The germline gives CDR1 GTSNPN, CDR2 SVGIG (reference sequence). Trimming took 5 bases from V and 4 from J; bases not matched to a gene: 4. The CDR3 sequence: CAWAGGGTEAFF. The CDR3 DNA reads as TGTGCCTGGGCAGGGGGAGGCACTGAAGCTTTCTTT.

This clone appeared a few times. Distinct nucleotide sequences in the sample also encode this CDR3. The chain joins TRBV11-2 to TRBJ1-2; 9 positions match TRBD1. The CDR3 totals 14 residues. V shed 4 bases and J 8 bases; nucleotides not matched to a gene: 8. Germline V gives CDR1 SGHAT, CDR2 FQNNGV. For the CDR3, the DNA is TGTGCCAGCAGCTCCCTCGGACAGGGGAAAGGCTACACCTTC. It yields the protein CASSSLGQGKGYTF. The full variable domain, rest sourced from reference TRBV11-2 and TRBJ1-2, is EAGVAQSPRYKIIEKRQSVAFWCNPISGHATLYWYQQILGQGPKLLIQFQNNGVVDDSQLPKDRFSAERLKGVDSTLKIQPAKLEDSAVYLCASSSLGQGKGYTFGSGTRLTVV.

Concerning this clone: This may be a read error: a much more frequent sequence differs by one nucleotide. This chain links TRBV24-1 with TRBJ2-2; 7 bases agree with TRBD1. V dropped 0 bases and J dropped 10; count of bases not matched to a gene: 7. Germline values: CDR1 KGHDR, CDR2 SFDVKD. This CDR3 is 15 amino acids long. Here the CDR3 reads CATSDLGQEVEELFF. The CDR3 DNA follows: TGTGCCACCAGTGATTTGGGACAGGAGGTCGAGGAGCTGTTTTTT.

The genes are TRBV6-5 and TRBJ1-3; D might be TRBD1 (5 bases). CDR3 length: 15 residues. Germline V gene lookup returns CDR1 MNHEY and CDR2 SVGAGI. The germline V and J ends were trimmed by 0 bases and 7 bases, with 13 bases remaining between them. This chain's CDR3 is CASSYSGGNSNTIYF. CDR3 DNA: TGTGCCAGCAGTTACTCGGGGGGGAACAGCAACACCATATATTTT.

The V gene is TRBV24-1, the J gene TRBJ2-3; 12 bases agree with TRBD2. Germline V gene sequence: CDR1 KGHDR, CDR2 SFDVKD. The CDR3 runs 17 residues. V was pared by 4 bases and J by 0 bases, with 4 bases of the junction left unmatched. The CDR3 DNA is TGTGCCACCAGTGACTATGGGACTAGCGGGAGCACAGATACGCAGTATTTT. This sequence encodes CATSDYGTSGSTDTQYF.

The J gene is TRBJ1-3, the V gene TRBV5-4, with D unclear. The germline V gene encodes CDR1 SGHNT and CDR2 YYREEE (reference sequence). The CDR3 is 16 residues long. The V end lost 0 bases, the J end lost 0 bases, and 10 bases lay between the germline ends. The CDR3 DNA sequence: TGTGCCAGCAGCTTGGACAGTATCTACTCTGGAAACACCATATATTTT. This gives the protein CASSLDSIYSGNTIYF.

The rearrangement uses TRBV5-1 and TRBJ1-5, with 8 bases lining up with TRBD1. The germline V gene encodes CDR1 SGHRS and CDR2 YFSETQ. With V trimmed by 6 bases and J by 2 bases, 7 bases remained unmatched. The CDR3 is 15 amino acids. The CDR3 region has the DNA TGCGCCAGCACCCCGACAGGGGTCGGCAATCAGCCCCAGCATTTT. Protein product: CASTPTGVGNQPQHF.

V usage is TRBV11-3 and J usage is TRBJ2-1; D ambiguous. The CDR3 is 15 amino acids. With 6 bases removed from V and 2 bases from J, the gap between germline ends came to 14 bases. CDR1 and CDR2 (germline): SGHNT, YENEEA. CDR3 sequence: CASSLPRVTYNEQFF. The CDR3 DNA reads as TGTGCCAGCAGTCTTCCACGGGTCACCTACAATGAGCAGTTCTTC.

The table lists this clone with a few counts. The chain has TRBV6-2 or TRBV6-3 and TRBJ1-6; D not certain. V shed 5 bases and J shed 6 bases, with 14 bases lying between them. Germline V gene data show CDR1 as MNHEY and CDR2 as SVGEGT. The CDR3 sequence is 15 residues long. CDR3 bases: TGTGCCAGCAGTACGACGGGAGACCCTAATTCACCCCTCCACTTT. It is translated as CASSTTGDPNSPLHF.

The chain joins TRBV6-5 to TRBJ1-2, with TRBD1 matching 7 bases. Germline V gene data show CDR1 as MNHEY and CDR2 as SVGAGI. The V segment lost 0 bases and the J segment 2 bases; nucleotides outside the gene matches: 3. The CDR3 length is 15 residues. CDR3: CASSYSGGQNYGYTF. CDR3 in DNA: TGTGCCAGCAGTTACTCGGGGGGACAGAACTATGGCTACACCTTC.

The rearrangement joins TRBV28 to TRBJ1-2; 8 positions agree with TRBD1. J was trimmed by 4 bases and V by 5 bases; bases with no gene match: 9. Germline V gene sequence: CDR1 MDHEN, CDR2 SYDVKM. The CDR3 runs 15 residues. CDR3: CASSGPGGWGYGYTF. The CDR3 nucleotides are TGTGCCAGCAGTGGACCAGGGGGCTGGGGCTATGGCTACACCTTC.

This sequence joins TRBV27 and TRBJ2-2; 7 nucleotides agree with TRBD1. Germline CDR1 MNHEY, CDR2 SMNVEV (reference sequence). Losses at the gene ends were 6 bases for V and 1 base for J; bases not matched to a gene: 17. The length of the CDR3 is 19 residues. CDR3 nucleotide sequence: TGTGCCAGCAGCTCACCCCACACAGGGGTCTTCGGGAACACCGGGGAGCTGTTTTTT. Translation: CASSSPHTGVFGNTGELFF.

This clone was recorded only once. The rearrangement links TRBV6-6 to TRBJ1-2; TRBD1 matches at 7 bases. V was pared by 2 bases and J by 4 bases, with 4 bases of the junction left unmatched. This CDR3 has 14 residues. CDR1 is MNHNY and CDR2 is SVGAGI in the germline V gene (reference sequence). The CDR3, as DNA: TGTGCCAGCAGTTACAGGGGGCGCGGCTATGGCTACACCTTC. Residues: CASSYRGRGYGYTF.

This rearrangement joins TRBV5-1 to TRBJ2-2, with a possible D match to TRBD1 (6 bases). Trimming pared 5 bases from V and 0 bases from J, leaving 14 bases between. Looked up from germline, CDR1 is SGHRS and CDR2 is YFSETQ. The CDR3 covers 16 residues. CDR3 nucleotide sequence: TGCGCCAGCAGGGGACAACCCAAATCGAACACCGGGGAGCTGTTTTTT. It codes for CASRGQPKSNTGELFF.

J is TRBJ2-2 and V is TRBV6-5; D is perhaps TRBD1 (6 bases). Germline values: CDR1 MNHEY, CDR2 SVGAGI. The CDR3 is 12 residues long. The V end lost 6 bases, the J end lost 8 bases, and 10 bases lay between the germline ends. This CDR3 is CASSTGTGELFF. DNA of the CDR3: TGTGCCAGCAGCACCGGGACAGGGGAGCTGTTTTTT.

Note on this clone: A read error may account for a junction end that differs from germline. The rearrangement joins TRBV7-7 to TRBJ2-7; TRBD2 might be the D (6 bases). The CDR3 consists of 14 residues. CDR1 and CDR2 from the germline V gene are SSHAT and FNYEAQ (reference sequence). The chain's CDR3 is CASSLGTPPYEQYF. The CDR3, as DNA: TGTGCTAGCAGCCTCGGGACTCCTCCCTACGAGCAGTACTTC.